Listed below are T cell receptor beta chains from one sample, sequenced in a study of control samples from healthy donors and cancer patients. Data came from immunoSEQ multiplex PCR; TCRdb stores just in-frame clones and leaves some out. The table records 180,000 or so clones, around 93% of them present only once. Input material: blood. The source of these receptors is a woman in her fifties or sixties in good health. Both conserved end residues are trimmed from each CDR3. Each record gives: CDR3 length, J gene, V gene, CDR3 protein.

cdr3_length: 12
j_call: TRBJ1-1
v_call: TRBV7-9
cdr3_aa: ASSRREGGTEAF

cdr3_length: 12
j_call: TRBJ1-5
v_call: TRBV19
cdr3_aa: ASLRVGEHQPQH

cdr3_length: 13
j_call: TRBJ2-3
v_call: TRBV7-9
cdr3_aa: ASLETSGVTDTQY

cdr3_length: 14
j_call: TRBJ2-1
v_call: TRBV7-2
cdr3_aa: ASSTPDQGSYNEQF

cdr3_length: 13
j_call: TRBJ2-6
v_call: TRBV2
cdr3_aa: ASSVLTSGANVLT

cdr3_length: 13
j_call: TRBJ1-6
v_call: TRBV5-1
cdr3_aa: ASSSRDSDNSPLH

cdr3_length: 13
j_call: TRBJ1-3
v_call: TRBV4-1
cdr3_aa: ASSQYDRAGNTIY

cdr3_length: 11
j_call: TRBJ1-4
v_call: TRBV30
cdr3_aa: AWSVQRAEKLF

cdr3_length: 13
j_call: TRBJ2-1
v_call: TRBV5-1
cdr3_aa: ASTLAGGRNNEQF

cdr3_length: 11
j_call: TRBJ1-5
v_call: TRBV2
cdr3_aa: ASTQGFNQPQH

cdr3_length: 11
j_call: TRBJ2-7
v_call: TRBV19
cdr3_aa: ASSMTSRDEQY

cdr3_length: 12
j_call: TRBJ2-7
v_call: TRBV6-2/TRBV6-3
cdr3_aa: ASSKQGGSLEQY

cdr3_length: 13
j_call: TRBJ1-2
v_call: TRBV4-3
cdr3_aa: ASSQETDAGYGYT

cdr3_length: 14
j_call: TRBJ1-2
v_call: TRBV15
cdr3_aa: ATSRDKVGPNYGYT

cdr3_length: 12
j_call: TRBJ2-5
v_call: TRBV25-1
cdr3_aa: ASSFDRNRETQY

cdr3_length: 14
j_call: TRBJ1-2
v_call: TRBV13
cdr3_aa: ASSSRDRSIYYGYT

cdr3_length: 15
j_call: TRBJ1-1
v_call: TRBV5-3
cdr3_aa: ARSLFAPGLRNTEAF

cdr3_length: 16
j_call: TRBJ2-2
v_call: TRBV5-1
cdr3_aa: ASSLGGRGVSGTGELF

cdr3_length: 12
j_call: TRBJ1-1
v_call: TRBV27
cdr3_aa: ASSLPPGDTEAF

cdr3_length: 12
j_call: TRBJ1-4
v_call: TRBV6-6
cdr3_aa: ASSYWETNEKLF

cdr3_length: 10
j_call: TRBJ2-1
v_call: TRBV30
cdr3_aa: AWRLAENEQF

cdr3_length: 11
j_call: TRBJ2-7
v_call: TRBV24-1
cdr3_aa: ATSDPPSYEQY

cdr3_length: 10
j_call: TRBJ1-6
v_call: TRBV28
cdr3_aa: ASSSPQLPLH

cdr3_length: 17
j_call: TRBJ2-5
v_call: TRBV18
cdr3_aa: ASSPPRQGLTFSQETQY

cdr3_length: 12
j_call: TRBJ2-7
v_call: TRBV5-1
cdr3_aa: ASSLGGTGDEQY

cdr3_length: 13
j_call: TRBJ2-3
v_call: TRBV29-1
cdr3_aa: SVGQGISSTDTQY

cdr3_length: 9
j_call: TRBJ1-1
v_call: TRBV2
cdr3_aa: ASKGAVEAF